This TCR beta chain was captured by sequencing in a study of Ad26.COV2.S vaccination and SARS-CoV-2 variants. About the research overall: The donor was enrolled in the Ad26.COV2.S arm of the COV1001 trial. Whole-study findings and limits: Higher spike-specific TCR breadth was found in vaccine recipients than in placebo recipients.

In this sample, this clone turned up once. Its antigen is undetermined. This CDR3 spans 15 amino acids. The germline V and J ends were trimmed by 3 bases and 4 bases, with 12 bases remaining between them. Germline assignment: CDR1 MNHEY and CDR2 SMNVEV (reference sequence). As to treatment: roughly 18 received Ad26.COV2.S at low or high dose, single or two shots; a few received placebo; per-sample allocation not given. At day 63 after the first vaccine or placebo injection, samples were drawn. It was Wuhan-strain SARS-CoV-2 spike that the Ad26 vaccine vector expressed. Profiling relied on immunoSEQ multiplex PCR, and the TCRdb table lists in-frame clones only, not all of them. The profile shows about 400,000 clones, over 80% of them singletons.

The V gene is TRBV27, the J gene TRBJ2-2; D may be TRBD2 (6 bases). Sequences were derived from peripheral blood, sampled in a trial of Ad26.COV2.S vaccine versus placebo. This clonotype was sampled from a person aged 18-65 years who received the Ad26.COV2.S COVID-19 vaccine or a placebo. The CDR3 region is CASSLEGMGTGELFF. The CDR3, as DNA: TGTGCCAGCAGTTTGGAGGGTATGGGCACCGGGGAGCTGTTTTTT.